The present entry profiles one T cell receptor beta chain with its context. Its specificity is not known. This sample is part of a study of T cell repertoires in cytomegalovirus infection. The wider study: The study used recently identified HLA-C-restricted and well-studied HLA-B-restricted CMV epitopes. Both CMV infection and a matching HLA type were indicated by public TCR beta signatures. Notes on the study in general: Dominant in the ex vivo response were TCR beta clonotypes restricted by HLA-C and specific for CMV. People with CMV and the relevant HLA were identified by cumulative public TCR beta family frequency.

In TCRdb, the reads were re-called with MiXCR into one record per CDR3 protein. The table lists about 350,000 distinct CDR3 sequences, about 32% of them singletons. The source was cultured PBMCs, collected from culture after CMV antigen stimulation. This clonotype was sampled from a human donor in good health (CMV status not recorded). Some clones in this sample may be carry-over from other donors' samples.

CDR3 residues: CASSYWTGGTDTQYF. The CDR3 DNA is TGTGCCAGCAGCTATTGGACAGGGGGGACAGATACGCAGTATTTT. The rearrangement joins TRBV7-2 to TRBJ2-3; TRBD1 agrees at 10 bases. This CDR3 has 15 amino acids. Looked up from germline, CDR1 is SGHTA and CDR2 is FQGNSA. V dropped 4 bases and J dropped 3; count of bases not matched to a gene: 4.